This TCR beta chain came from a study of blood T cell repertoires in COVID-19. Looking at the study overall: The United States, Italy and Spain were the sources of the acute and convalescent COVID-19 samples. PBMCs, B-cell-depleted T cells, or T cells were the source of the cDNA or gDNA that made up the material.

As originally analysed: Cell counts per sample came from amplifying reference gene primers. TCRdb's copy holds only in-frame clones and misses some; the assay was immunoSEQ multiplex PCR. V and J calls and clone size come straight from that table; D and trimming were deduced from the DNA. The sample consists of 120,000 or so clones, approximately 90% of them appearing once. Germline V gene lookup returns CDR1 MNHEY and CDR2 SVGAGI. CDR3 length: 15 residues. V was pared by 6 bases and J by 7 bases, with 9 bases of the junction left unmatched. This sequence joins TRBV6-5 and TRBJ1-6; 7 bases map to TRBD1. The receptor comes from a human donor in a cohort sampled during active COVID-19. Sequenced material: peripheral blood. For the CDR3, the DNA is TGTGCCAGCAGCGGGGGACAGTTGGGGAATTCACCCCTCCACTTT. Translating gives CASSGGQLGNSPLHF.